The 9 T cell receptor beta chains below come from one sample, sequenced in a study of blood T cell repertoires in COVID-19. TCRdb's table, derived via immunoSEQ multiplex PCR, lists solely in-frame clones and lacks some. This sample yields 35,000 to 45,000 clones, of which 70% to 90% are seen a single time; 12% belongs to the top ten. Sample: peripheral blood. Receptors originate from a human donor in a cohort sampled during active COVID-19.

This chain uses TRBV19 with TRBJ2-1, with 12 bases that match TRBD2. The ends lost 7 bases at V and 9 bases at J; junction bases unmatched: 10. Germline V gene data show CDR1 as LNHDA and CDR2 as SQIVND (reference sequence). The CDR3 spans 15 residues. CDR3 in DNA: TGTGCCAGTACCCCTAGCGGGGGGGTATCGGGTGAGCAGTTCTTC. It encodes CASTPSGGVSGEQFF.

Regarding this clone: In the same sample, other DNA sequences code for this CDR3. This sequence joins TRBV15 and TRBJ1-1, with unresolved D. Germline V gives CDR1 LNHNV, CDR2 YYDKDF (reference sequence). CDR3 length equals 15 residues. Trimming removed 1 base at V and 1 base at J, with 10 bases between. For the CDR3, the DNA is TGTGCCACCAGCAGAGTGGCGCGGGCGAACACTGAAGCTTTCTTT. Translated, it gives CATSRVARANTEAFF. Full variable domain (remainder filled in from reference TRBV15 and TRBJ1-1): DAMVIQNPRYQVTQFGKPVTLSCSQTLNHNVMYWYQQKSSQAPKLLFHYYDKDFNNEADTPDNFQSRRPNTSFCFLDIRSPGLGDTAMYLCATSRVARANTEAFFGQGTRLTVV.

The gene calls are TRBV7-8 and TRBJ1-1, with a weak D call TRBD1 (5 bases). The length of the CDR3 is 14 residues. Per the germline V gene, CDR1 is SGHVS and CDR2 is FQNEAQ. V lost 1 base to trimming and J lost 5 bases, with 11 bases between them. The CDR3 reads CASSLVAGSTEAFF. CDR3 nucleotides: TGTGCCAGCAGCTTAGTAGCAGGGTCAACTGAAGCTTTCTTT.

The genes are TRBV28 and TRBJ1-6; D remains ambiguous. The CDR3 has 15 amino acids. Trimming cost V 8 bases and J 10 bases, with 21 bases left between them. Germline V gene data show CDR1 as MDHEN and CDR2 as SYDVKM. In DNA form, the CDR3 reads TGTGCCAGCCGCTATAGGGCGCGAAGCGGATCACCCCTCCACTTT. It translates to CASRYRARSGSPLHF. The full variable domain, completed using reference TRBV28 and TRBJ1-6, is DVKVTQSSRYLVKRTGEKVFLECVQDMDHENMFWYRQDPGLGLRLIYFSYDVKMKEKGDIPEGYSVSREKKERFSLILESASTNQTSMYLCASRYRARSGSPLHFGNGTRLTVT.

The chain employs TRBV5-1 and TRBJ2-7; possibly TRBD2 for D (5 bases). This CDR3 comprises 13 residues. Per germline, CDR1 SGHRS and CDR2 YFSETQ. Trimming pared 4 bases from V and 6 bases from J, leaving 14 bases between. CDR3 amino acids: CASSPNGVGEQYF. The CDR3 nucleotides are TGCGCCAGCAGCCCGAACGGGGTAGGCGAGCAGTACTTC.

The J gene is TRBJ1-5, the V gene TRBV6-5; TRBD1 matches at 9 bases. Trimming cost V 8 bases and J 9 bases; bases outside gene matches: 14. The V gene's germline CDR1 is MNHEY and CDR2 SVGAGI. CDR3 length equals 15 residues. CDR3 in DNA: TGTGCCAGCGTAAGGACAGGGGCCAAATTGGGGCCCCAGCATTTT. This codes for CASVRTGAKLGPQHF.

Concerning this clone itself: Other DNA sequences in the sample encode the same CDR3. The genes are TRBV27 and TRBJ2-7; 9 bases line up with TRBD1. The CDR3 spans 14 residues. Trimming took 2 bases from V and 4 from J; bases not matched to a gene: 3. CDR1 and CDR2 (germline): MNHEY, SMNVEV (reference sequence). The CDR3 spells CASSLGTGSYEQYF. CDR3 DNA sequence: TGTGCCAGCAGTTTAGGGACAGGGTCGTACGAGCAGTACTTC.

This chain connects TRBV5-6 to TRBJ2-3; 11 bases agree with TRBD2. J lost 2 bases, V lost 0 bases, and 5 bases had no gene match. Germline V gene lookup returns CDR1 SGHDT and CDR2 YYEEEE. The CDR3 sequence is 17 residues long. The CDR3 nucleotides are TGTGCCAGCAGCTTGGATGTAGCGGGGGGGATCACAGATACGCAGTATTTT. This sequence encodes CASSLDVAGGITDTQYF.

The chain's CDR3 is CASTSAGVGGTDTQYF. Here the CDR3 DNA reads TGTGCCAGCACCTCCGCCGGGGTAGGGGGAACAGATACGCAGTATTTT. This chain joins TRBV28 and TRBJ2-3; a possible D gene is TRBD1 (6 bases). The CDR3 spans 16 residues. Germline V gene lookup returns CDR1 MDHEN and CDR2 SYDVKM. V was clipped by 7 bases and J by 3 bases, with 20 bases between them.